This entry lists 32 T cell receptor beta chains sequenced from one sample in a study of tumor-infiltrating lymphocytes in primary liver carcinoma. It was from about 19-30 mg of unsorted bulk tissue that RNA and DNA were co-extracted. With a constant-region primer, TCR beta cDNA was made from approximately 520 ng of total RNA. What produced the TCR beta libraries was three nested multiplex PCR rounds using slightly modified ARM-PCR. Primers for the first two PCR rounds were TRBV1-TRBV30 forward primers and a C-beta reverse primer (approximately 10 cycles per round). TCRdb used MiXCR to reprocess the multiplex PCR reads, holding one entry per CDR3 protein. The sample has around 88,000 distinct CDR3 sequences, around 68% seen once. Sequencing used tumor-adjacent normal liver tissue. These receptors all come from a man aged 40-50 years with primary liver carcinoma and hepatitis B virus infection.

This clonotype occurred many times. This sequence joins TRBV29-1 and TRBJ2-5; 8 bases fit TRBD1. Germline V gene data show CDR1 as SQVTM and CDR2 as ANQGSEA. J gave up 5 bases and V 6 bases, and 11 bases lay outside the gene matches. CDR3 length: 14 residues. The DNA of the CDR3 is TGCAGCGTCCAGGGCACAGGGGGAACTGAGACCCAGTACTTC. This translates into CSVQGTGGTETQYF.

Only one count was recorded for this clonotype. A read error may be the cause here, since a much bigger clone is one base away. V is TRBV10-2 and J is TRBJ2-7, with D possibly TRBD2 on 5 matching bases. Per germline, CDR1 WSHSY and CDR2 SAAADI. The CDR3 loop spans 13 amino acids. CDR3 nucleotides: TGCGCCATCAGTGAGGGCGCCCGGTACGAGCAGTACTTC. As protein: CAISEGARYEQYF.

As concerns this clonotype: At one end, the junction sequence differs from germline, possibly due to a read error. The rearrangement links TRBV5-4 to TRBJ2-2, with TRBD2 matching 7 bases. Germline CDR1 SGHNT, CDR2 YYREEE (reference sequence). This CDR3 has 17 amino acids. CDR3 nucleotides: TGTGTCAGCAGCTTGGTGCTAGCGGCTATGAACACCGGTGAGCTGTTTTTT. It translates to CVSSLVLAAMNTGELFF.

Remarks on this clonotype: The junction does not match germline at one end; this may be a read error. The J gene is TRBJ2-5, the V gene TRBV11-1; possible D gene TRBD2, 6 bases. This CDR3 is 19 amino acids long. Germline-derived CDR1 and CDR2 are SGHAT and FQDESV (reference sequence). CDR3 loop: CASSPPPEVRRDLQETQYF. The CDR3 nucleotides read TGTGCCAGCAGCCCGCCCCCGGAGGTCAGGAGGGACTTGCAAGAGACTCAGTACTTC.

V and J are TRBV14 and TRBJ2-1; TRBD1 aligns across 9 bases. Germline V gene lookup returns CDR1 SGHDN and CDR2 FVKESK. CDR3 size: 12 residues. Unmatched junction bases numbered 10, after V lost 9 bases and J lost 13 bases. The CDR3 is CASSYRQGGQFF. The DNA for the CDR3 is TGTGCCAGTAGCTATAGACAGGGGGGACAGTTCTTC.

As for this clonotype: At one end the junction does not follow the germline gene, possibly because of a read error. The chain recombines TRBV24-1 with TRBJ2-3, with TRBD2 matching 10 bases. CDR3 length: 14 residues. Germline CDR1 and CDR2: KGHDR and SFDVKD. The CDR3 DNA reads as TGTGTCACCCCACTAGCGGGACGGGTAGATACGCAGTATTTT. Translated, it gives CVTPLAGRVDTQYF.

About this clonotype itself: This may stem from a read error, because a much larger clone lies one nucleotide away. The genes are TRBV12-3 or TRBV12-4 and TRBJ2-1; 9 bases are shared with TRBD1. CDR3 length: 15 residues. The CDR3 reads CASSATGQGYNDQFF. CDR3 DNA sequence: TGTGCCAGCAGTGCGACGGGACAGGGATACAATGATCAGTTCTTC.

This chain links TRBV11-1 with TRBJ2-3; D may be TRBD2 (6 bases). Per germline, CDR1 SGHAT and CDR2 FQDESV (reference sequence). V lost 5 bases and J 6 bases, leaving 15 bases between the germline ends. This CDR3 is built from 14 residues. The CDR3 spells CASSPSPLADTQYF. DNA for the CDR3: TGTGCCAGCAGCCCATCTCCCCTAGCGGATACGCAGTATTTT.

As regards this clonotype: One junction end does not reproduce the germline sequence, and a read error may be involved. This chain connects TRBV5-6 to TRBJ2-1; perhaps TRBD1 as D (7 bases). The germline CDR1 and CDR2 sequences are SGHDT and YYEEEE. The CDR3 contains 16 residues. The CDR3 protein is CAISLEGACSYNEQLF. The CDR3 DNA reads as TGTGCCATCAGCTTGGAGGGGGCATGCTCCTACAATGAGCAGTTATTC.

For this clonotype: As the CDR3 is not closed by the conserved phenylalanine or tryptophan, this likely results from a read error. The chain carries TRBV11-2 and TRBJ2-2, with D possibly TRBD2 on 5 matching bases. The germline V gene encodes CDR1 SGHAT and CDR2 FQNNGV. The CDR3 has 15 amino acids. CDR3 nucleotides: TGTGCCAGCAGCTTACGGCCGGAGAACACCGGGGAACTGTTTATT. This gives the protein CASSLRPENTGELFI.

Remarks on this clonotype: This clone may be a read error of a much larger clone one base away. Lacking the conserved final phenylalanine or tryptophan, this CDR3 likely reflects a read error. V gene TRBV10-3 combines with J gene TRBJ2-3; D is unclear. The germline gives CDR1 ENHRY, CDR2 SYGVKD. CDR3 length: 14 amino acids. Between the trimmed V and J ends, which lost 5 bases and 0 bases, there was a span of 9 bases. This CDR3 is CAISRDSSTDTQYL. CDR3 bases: TGTGCCATCAGTAGGGATTCTAGCACAGATACGCAGTATTTA.

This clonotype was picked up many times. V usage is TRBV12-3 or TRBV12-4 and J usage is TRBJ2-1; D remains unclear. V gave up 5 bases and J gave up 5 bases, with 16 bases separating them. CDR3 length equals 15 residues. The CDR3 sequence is CASSSPLRFNNEQFF. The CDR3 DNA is TGTGCCAGCAGTAGCCCCCTCAGGTTTAACAATGAGCAGTTCTTC.

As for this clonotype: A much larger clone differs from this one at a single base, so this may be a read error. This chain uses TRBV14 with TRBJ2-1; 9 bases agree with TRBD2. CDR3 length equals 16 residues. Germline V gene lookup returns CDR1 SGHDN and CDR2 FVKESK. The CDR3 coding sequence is TGTGCCAGCAGCCAAGATCCAGCTAGCGGGGTCAATGAGCAGCACTTC. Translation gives CASSQDPASGVNEQHF.

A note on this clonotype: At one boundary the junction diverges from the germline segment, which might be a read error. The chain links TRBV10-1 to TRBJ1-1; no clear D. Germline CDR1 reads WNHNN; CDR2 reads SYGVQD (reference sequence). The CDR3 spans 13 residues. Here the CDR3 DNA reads TGCGCCGGCAGTGCACCGGGGAACACTGAAGCTTTCTTT. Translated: CAGSAPGNTEAFF.

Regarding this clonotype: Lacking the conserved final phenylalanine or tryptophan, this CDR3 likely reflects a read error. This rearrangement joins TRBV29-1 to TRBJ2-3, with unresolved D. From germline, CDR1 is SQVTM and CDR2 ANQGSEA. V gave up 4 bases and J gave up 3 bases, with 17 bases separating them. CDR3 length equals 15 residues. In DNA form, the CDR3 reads TGCAGCGTTGGAAGCGCTCTGCTGGGAACAGATACGCAGTATCTT. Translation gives CSVGSALLGTDTQYL.

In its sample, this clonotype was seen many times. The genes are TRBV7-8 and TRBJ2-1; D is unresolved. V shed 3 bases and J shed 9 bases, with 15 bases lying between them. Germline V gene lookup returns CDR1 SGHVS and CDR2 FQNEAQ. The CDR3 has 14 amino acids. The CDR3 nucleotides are TGTGCCAGCAGCTTGGGATCAGGCTTTCCTGAGCAGTTCTTC. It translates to CASSLGSGFPEQFF. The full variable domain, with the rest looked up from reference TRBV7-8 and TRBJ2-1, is GAGVSQSPRYKVAKRGQDVALRCDPISGHVSLFWYQQALGQGPEFLTYFQNEAQLDKSGLPSDRFFAERPEGSVSTLKIQRTQQEDSAVYLCASSLGSGFPEQFFGPGTRLTVL.

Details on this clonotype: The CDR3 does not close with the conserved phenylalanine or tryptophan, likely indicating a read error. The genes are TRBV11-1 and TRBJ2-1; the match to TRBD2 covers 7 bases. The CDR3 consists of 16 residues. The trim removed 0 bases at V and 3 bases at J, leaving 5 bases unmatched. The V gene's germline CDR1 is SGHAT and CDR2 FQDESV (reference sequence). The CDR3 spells CASSLARGGLYNEQFL. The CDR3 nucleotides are TGTGCCAGCAGCTTAGCACGGGGAGGGCTCTACAATGAGCAGTTCCTC.

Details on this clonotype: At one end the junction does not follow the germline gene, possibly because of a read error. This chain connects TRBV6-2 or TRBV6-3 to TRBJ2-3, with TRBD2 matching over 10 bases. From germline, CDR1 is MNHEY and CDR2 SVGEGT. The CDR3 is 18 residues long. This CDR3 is CGSSYTVASSGSADTQYF. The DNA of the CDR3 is TGTGGCAGCAGTTACACGGTAGCATCTAGCGGGAGTGCGGATACGCAGTATTTT.

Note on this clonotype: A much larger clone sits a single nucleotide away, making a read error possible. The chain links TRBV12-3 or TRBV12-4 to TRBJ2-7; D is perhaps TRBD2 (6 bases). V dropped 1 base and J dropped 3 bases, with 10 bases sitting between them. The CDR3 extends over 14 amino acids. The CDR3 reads CASSLGGANYEQYF. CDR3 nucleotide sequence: TGTGCCAGCAGTTTAGGCGGGGCCAACTACGAGCAGTACTTC.

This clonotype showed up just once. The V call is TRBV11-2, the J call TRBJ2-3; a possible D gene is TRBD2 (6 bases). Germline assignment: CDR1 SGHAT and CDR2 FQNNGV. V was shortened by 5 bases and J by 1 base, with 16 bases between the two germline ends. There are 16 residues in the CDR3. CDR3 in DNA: TGTGCCAGCAGCCCCCCGACTAGTGGAGGCACAGATACGCAGTATTTT. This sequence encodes CASSPPTSGGTDTQYF. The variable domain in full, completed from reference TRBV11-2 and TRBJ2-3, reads EAGVAQSPRYKIIEKRQSVAFWCNPISGHATLYWYQQILGQGPKLLIQFQNNGVVDDSQLPKDRFSAERLKGVDSTLKIQPAKLEDSAVYLCASSPPTSGGTDTQYFGPGTRLTVL.

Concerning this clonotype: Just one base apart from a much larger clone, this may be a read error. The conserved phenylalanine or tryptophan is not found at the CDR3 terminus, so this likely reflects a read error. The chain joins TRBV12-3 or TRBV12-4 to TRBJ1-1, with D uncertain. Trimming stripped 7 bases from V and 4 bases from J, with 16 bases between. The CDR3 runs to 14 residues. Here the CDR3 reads CASILGREGTEAFS. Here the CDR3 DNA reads TGTGCCAGCATATTAGGGCGTGAAGGCACTGAAGCTTTCTCT.

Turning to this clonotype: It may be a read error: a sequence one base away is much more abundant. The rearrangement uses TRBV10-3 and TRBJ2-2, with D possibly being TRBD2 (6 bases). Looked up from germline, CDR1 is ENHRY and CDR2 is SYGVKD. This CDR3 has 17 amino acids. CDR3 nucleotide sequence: TGTGCCGTCAGTGAGGGATCGGGGACTGGTAACACCGGGGAGCTGTTTTTT. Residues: CAVSEGSGTGNTGELFF.

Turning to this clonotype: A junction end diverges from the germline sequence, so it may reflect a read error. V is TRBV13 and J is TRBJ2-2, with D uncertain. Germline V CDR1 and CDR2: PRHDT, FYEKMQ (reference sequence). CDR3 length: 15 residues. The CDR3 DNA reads TGTGCCGGCAGCTTCATCAGTGCGAACACCGGGGAGCTGTTTTTT. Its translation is CAGSFISANTGELFF.

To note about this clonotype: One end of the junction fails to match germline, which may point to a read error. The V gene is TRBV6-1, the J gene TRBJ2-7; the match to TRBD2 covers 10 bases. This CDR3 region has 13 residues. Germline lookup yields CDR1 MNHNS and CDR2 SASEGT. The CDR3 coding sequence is TGTGCCAGCAGTGGGACTAGCGGCTATGAGCGGTACTTC. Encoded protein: CASSGTSGYERYF.

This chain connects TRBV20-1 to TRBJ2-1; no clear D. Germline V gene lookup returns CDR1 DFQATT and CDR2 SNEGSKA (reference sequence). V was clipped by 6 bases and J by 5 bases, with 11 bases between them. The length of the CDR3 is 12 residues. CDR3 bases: TGCAGTGCGAGCCCCGTAAACAATGAGCAGTTCTTC. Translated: CSASPVNNEQFF.

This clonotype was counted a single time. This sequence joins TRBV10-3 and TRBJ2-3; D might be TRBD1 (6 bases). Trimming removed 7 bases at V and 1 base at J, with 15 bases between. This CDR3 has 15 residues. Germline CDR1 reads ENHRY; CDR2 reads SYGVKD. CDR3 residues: CAINKDSPGTDTQYF. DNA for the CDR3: TGTGCCATCAATAAGGACAGCCCCGGCACAGATACGCAGTATTTT.

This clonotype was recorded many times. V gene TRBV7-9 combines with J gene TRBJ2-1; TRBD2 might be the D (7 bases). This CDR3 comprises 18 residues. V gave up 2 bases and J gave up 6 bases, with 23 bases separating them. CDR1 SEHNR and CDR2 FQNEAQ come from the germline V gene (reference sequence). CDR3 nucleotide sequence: TGTGCCAGCAGCTTACGCCCCTCGCAGGGGAGGGGAGCCAATGAGCAGTTCTTC. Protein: CASSLRPSQGRGANEQFF.

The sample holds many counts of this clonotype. DNA of the CDR3: TGTGCCAGCAGCCCGGACACCTACGAGCAGTACTTC. It encodes CASSPDTYEQYF. The chain uses TRBV4-2 and TRBJ2-7; possibly TRBD1 for D (5 bases). Trimming took off 4 bases at V and 2 bases at J, with 6 bases between the two ends. CDR1 LGHNA and CDR2 YNFKEQ come from the germline V gene. The CDR3 sequence is 12 residues long.

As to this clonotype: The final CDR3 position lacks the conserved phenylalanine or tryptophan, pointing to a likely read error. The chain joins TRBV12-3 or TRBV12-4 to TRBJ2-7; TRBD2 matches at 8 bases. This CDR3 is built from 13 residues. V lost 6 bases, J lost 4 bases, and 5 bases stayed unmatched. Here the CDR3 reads CASSLREAYEQYL. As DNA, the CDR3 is TGTGCCAGCAGCTTGCGGGAGGCTTACGAGCAGTACCTC.

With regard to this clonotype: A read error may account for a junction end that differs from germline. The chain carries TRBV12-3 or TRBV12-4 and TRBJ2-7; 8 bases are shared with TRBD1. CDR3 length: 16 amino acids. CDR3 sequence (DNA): TGTGTCAGCACTTTAAACGTCGGACAGGGACCCTACGAGCAGTACTTC. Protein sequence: CVSTLNVGQGPYEQYF.

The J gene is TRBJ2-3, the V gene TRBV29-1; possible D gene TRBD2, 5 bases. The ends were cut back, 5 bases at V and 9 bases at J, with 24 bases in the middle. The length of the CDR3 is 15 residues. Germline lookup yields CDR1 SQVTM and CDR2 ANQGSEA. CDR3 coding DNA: TGCAGCGTTCGAAAGACCCCTGACTACATAGACACGCAGTATTTT. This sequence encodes CSVRKTPDYIDTQYF.

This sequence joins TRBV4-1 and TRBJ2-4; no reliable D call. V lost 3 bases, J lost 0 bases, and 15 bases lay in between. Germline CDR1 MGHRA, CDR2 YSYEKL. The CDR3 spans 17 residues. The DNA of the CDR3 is TGCGCCAGCAGCCAGAATGGTGCGCAGTTAGCCAAAAACATTCAGTACTTC. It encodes CASSQNGAQLAKNIQYF.